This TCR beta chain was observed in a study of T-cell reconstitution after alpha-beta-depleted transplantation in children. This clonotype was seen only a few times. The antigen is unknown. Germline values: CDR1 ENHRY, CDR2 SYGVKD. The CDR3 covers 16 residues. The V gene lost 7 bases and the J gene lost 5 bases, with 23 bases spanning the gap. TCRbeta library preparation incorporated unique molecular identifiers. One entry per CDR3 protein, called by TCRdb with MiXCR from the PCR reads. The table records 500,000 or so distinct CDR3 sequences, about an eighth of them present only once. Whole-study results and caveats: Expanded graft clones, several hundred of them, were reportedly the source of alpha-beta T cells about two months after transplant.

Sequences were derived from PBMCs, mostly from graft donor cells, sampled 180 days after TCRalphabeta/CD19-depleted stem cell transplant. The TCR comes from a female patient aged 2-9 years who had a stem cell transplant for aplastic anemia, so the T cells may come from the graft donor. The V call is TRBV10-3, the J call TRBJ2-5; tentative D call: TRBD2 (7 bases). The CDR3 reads CAIKSSGPGGLETQYF. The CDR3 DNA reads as TGTGCCATCAAATCATCCGGGCCGGGGGGCCTGGAGACCCAGTACTTC.